These 24 T cell receptor beta chains were all obtained from the same sample, sequenced in a study of blood T cells in healthy people across ages. A sample-barcoded 5' primer and a J-beta primer mix were used in a second PCR of roughly 7 to 12 cycles. TCRdb re-called the 5' RACE reads with MiXCR, one entry per CDR3 protein. The sample lists about 780,000 distinct CDR3 sequences; about half were seen once. The source material was blood. The source of these receptors is an elderly man in good health.

The V gene is TRBV20-1, the J gene TRBJ2-5; 7 bases match TRBD2. The CDR3 spans 14 residues. The germline gives CDR1 DFQATT, CDR2 SNEGSKA (reference sequence). J was trimmed by 2 bases and V by 5 bases; bases with no gene match: 8. The DNA of the CDR3 is TGCAGTGCTGCGGTAGCGGGTCTACAAGAGACCCAGTACTTC. It translates to CSAAVAGLQETQYF.

The DNA for the CDR3 is TGTGCCAGCAGTCCGCGGGCAGGGGGCACCGGGGAGCTGTTTTTT. Its translation is CASSPRAGGTGELFF. V is TRBV25-1 and J is TRBJ2-2; TRBD1 agrees at 7 bases. The V and J ends lost 5 bases and 4 bases, in that order; junction bases with no gene match: 7. Germline CDR1 reads MGHDK; CDR2 reads SYGVNS. This CDR3 spans 15 amino acids.

The chain employs TRBV30 and TRBJ2-7; 10 nucleotides line up with TRBD2. Germline-derived CDR1 and CDR2 are GTSNPN and SVGIG (reference sequence). The CDR3 is 14 amino acids. J was trimmed by 0 bases and V by 4 bases; bases with no gene match: 3. CDR3 residues: CAWTSGSLSYEQYF. CDR3 nucleotide sequence: TGTGCCTGGACTAGCGGGAGCCTCTCCTACGAGCAGTACTTC.

This clonotype was observed many times. This chain connects TRBV12-3 or TRBV12-4 to TRBJ2-1; 10 nucleotides match TRBD2. The trim removed 5 bases at V and 7 bases at J, leaving 5 bases unmatched. The CDR3 totals 14 residues. In DNA form, the CDR3 reads TGTGCCAGCAGTCTTTCTAGCGGGAGTAATGAGCAGTTCTTC. Protein: CASSLSSGSNEQFF.

This clonotype was counted only a few times. The CDR3 bases are TGTGCCAGCACCAATAGGGGGAGGGTCTCCTACGAGCAGTACTTC. Translated: CASTNRGRVSYEQYF. The J gene is TRBJ2-7, the V gene TRBV7-8; perhaps TRBD2 as D (7 bases). Germline assignment: CDR1 SGHVS and CDR2 FQNEAQ. The V and J ends lost 7 bases and 0 bases respectively, with 16 bases between them. The CDR3 loop spans 15 amino acids. Drawing the rest from reference TRBV7-8 and TRBJ2-7, the complete variable domain is GAGVSQSPRYKVAKRGQDVALRCDPISGHVSLFWYQQALGQGPEFLTYFQNEAQLDKSGLPSDRFFAERPEGSVSTLKIQRTQQEDSAVYLCASTNRGRVSYEQYFGPGTRLTVT.

The genes are TRBV2 and TRBJ2-4, with 8 bases fitting TRBD2. Per germline, CDR1 SNHLY and CDR2 FYNNEI. The length of the CDR3 is 13 residues. With V trimmed by 4 bases and J by 13 bases, 9 bases remained unmatched. CDR3 amino acids: CASSVLADNEQYF. CDR3 nucleotide sequence: TGTGCCAGCAGTGTACTAGCGGACAATGAGCAGTACTTC.

Concerning this clonotype: One end of the junction fails to match germline, which may point to a read error. The rearrangement joins TRBV20-1 to TRBJ2-3; 13 positions match TRBD2. This CDR3 contains 15 residues. CDR1 and CDR2 (germline): DFQATT, SNEGSKA (reference sequence). CDR3 DNA sequence: TGCAGTACTAGGGAAACTAGCGGGAGGGCACGGACGCAGTATTTT. Amino acids: CSTRETSGRARTQYF.

The chain uses TRBV7-9 and TRBJ2-1; no firm D call. This CDR3 comprises 11 residues. The V end was cut by 1 base, the J end by 13 bases, with 8 bases between. Germline values: CDR1 SEHNR, CDR2 FQNEAQ (reference sequence). The CDR3 is CASSLGLLQFF. The CDR3 DNA follows: TGTGCCAGCAGCTTAGGACTTCTTCAGTTCTTC. Looking up the rest from reference TRBV7-9 and TRBJ2-1 gives the full variable domain: DTGVSQNPRHKITKRGQNVTFRCDPISEHNRLYWYRQTLGQGPEFLTYFQNEAQLEKSRLLSDRFSAERPKGSFSTLEIQRTEQGDSAMYLCASSLGLLQFFGPGTRLTVL.

The chain combines TRBV7-3 with TRBJ2-1, with TRBD2 matching over 9 bases. CDR3 size: 16 residues. Per the germline V gene, CDR1 is SGHTA and CDR2 is FQGTGA. Trimming took 6 bases from V and 2 from J; bases not matched to a gene: 8. CDR3 in DNA: TGTGCCAGCAGATCCGGACTAGCGCCAACCTACAATGAGCAGTTCTTC. Amino acid sequence: CASRSGLAPTYNEQFF.

This clonotype was seen only a few times. The chain recombines TRBV4-1 with TRBJ2-1; tentatively, D is TRBD1 (5 bases). Germline V gives CDR1 MGHRA, CDR2 YSYEKL. The CDR3 consists of 15 residues. Trimming removed 1 base at V and 13 bases at J, with 20 bases between. The CDR3 nucleotides read TGCGCCAGCAGCCAAGGAAAGGGGTTCCAAGAGACCCAGTTCTTC. Translation gives CASSQGKGFQETQFF.

This clonotype was picked up many times. The chain is built from TRBV20-1 and TRBJ2-4; 10 bases are shared with TRBD2. Germline CDR1 DFQATT, CDR2 SNEGSKA (reference sequence). V trimming: 5 bases; J trimming: 3 bases; junction bases outside the gene matches: 13. This CDR3 region has 17 residues. The CDR3 is CSAGASTSGAIKNIQYF. The CDR3 DNA sequence: TGCAGTGCTGGCGCTTCAACTAGCGGGGCTATCAAAAACATTCAGTACTTC.

The V gene is TRBV12-3 or TRBV12-4, the J gene TRBJ1-1; no firm D call. V was pared by 2 bases and J by 0 bases, with 7 bases between. The CDR3 has 14 residues. The CDR3: CASSLFVVNTEAFF. Here the CDR3 DNA reads TGTGCCAGCAGTTTATTTGTTGTGAACACTGAAGCTTTCTTT.

The genes are TRBV6-2 or TRBV6-3 and TRBJ2-1; 14 nucleotides line up with TRBD2. Matching the DNA end better, TRBJ2-7 makes the J call doubtful. CDR3 length: 21 residues. Per germline, CDR1 MNHEY and CDR2 SVGEGT. The CDR3 bases are TGTGCCAGCAGTTACTCGCGTCGACTAGCGGGAGGGTCAAGCTCCTACAATGAGCAGTACTTC. Encoded protein: CASSYSRRLAGGSSSYNEQYF.

V gene TRBV7-9 combines with J gene TRBJ2-1; maybe TRBD2 (6 bases). CDR1 and CDR2 from the germline V gene are SEHNR and FQNEAQ (reference sequence). Trimming cost V 4 bases and J 0 bases, with 13 bases left between them. This CDR3 contains 16 residues. CDR3 in amino acids: CASSYKRASSYNEQFF. The CDR3 bases are TGTGCCAGCAGCTACAAGCGGGCGAGCTCCTACAATGAGCAGTTCTTC.

This rearrangement joins TRBV28 to TRBJ2-1; 9 positions match TRBD1. V lost 6 bases to trimming and J lost 13 bases; unmatched junction nucleotides: 7. CDR1 is MDHEN, CDR2 SYDVKM, per germline. This CDR3 comprises 12 residues. CDR3 region: CASRIRDRVQFF. CDR3 in DNA: TGTGCCAGCAGGATCCGGGACAGGGTTCAGTTCTTC.

J is TRBJ1-2 and V is TRBV7-2; D gene ambiguous. Trimming stripped 6 bases from V and 4 bases from J, with 15 bases between. This CDR3 is built from 14 residues. Germline V gene sequence: CDR1 SGHTA, CDR2 FQGNSA. The DNA for the CDR3 is TGTGCCAGCAGGCGAAACGGAGGGAGCTATGGCTACACCTTC. Translating it yields CASRRNGGSYGYTF.

This clonotype has only a few counts. This chain connects TRBV5-3 to TRBJ2-3; unclear D gene. Being an ORF, TRBV5-3 has a function that is uncertain. V dropped 3 bases and J dropped 1 base, with 12 bases sitting between them. CDR3 size: 15 residues. CDR3 in DNA: TGTGCCAGAAGCTCAGACACGGGCTGCACAGATACGCAGTATTTT. This translates into CARSSDTGCTDTQYF.

On this clonotype itself: The junction and the germline gene differ at one end; a read error may be behind it. The gene calls are TRBV6-2 or TRBV6-3 and TRBJ2-2, with 9 bases identical to TRBD1. There are 15 residues in the CDR3. Germline CDR1 and CDR2: MNHEY and SVGEGT. The CDR3 reads CASSRGQGGTGGLFF. For the CDR3, the DNA is TGTGCCAGCAGCCGGGGACAGGGAGGCACCGGGGGGCTGTTTTTT.

The rearrangement links TRBV29-1 to TRBJ2-1; 12 bases agree with TRBD2. The junction had 1 base not matched to a gene; V was cut back by 1 base and J by 0 bases. The CDR3 runs 16 residues. Per the germline V gene, CDR1 is SQVTM and CDR2 is ANQGSEA. CDR3 amino acids: CSVEGLAGDSYNEQFF. DNA of the CDR3: TGCAGCGTTGAAGGACTAGCGGGAGACTCCTACAATGAGCAGTTCTTC.

This clonotype appeared a few times. The CDR3 region is CASIFGEEETQYF. CDR3 nucleotides: TGTGCCAGCATTTTCGGGGAGGAAGAGACCCAGTACTTC. The chain employs TRBV6-1 and TRBJ2-5, with D maybe TRBD2 (6 bases). Germline V gives CDR1 MNHNS, CDR2 SASEGT. Deletions cut 7 bases from V and 3 bases from J, with 12 bases between. The CDR3 covers 13 residues.

This chain uses TRBV5-6 with TRBJ2-4; D tentatively reads TRBD1 or TRBD2 (5 bases each). Between the trimmed V and J ends, which lost 3 bases and 13 bases, there was a span of 26 bases. The CDR3 extends over 16 amino acids. Germline-derived CDR1 and CDR2 are SGHDT and YYEEEE. CDR3 region: CASSYRGQGLARQQYF. The CDR3 nucleotides read TGTGCCAGCAGCTACCGAGGGCAGGGTTTAGCCCGGCAGCAGTACTTC.

V usage is TRBV27 and J usage is TRBJ1-2, with 9 positions matching TRBD1. This CDR3 has 15 amino acids. The trim removed 5 bases at V and 1 base at J, leaving 5 bases unmatched. Germline V gives CDR1 MNHEY, CDR2 SMNVEV (reference sequence). This CDR3 is CASSPRDRVNYGYTF. The DNA of the CDR3 is TGTGCCAGCAGTCCCCGGGACAGGGTTAACTATGGCTACACCTTC.

This clonotype was seen many times. The V and J genes are TRBV27 and TRBJ2-3; unclear D gene. CDR3 length: 14 residues. CDR1 and CDR2 (germline): MNHEY, SMNVEV (reference sequence). The V end was cut by 6 bases, the J end by 7 bases, with 17 bases between. The CDR3 nucleotides read TGTGCCAGCAGCCCCGGGTCGCGAGCGAATACGCAGTATTTT. Its translation: CASSPGSRANTQYF.

This clonotype was recorded a few times. Here the CDR3 reads CASSQDRGGTKNIQYF. The CDR3 nucleotides read TGCGCCAGCAGCCAAGATCGGGGAGGGACCAAAAACATTCAGTACTTC. This chain uses TRBV4-3 with TRBJ2-4, with 7 bases aligning to TRBD2. Unmatched junction bases numbered 4, after V lost 0 bases and J lost 2 bases. This CDR3 region has 16 residues. CDR1 and CDR2 from the germline V gene are LGHNA and YSLEER.